One sample yielded the 13 T cell receptor beta chains listed below, sequenced in a study of blood T cell repertoires in COVID-19. TCRdb keeps only in-frame clones here, not all; method: immunoSEQ multiplex PCR. The sample includes a few hundred thousand clones, 70% to 90% of them seen just once. Sequencing was carried out using peripheral blood. The receptors shown here come from a young man with active or convalescent COVID-19.

J is TRBJ1-5 and V is TRBV30; TRBD1 aligns across 9 bases. The germline gives CDR1 GTSNPN, CDR2 SVGIG (reference sequence). The CDR3 loop spans 16 amino acids. J gave up 1 base and V 1 base, and 5 bases lay outside the gene matches. CDR3 nucleotide sequence: TGTGCCTGGAGTGCTTCGGGACAGGGAAGCAATCAGCCCCAGCATTTT. Residues: CAWSASGQGSNQPQHF.

CDR3 DNA: TGTGCCAGCAGCATACCGGGACTACCATCTTACGAGCAGTACTTC. Translation: CASSIPGLPSYEQYF. V gene TRBV7-2 combines with J gene TRBJ2-7, with 7 bases aligning to TRBD2. CDR3 size: 15 residues. Trimming took 5 bases from V and 4 from J; bases not matched to a gene: 11. In germline, CDR1 is SGHTA, CDR2 FQGNSA.

The gene calls are TRBV27 and TRBJ2-1, with D maybe TRBD2 (7 bases). Trimming left V 2 bases short and J 3 bases short, with 11 bases between. The CDR3 length is 15 residues. Looked up from germline, CDR1 is MNHEY and CDR2 is SMNVEV (reference sequence). CDR3 sequence reads: CASSLRGGSYNEQFF. The DNA of the CDR3 is TGTGCCAGCAGTTTAAGGGGGGGGAGCTACAATGAGCAGTTCTTC.

The chain recombines TRBV6-2 or TRBV6-3 with TRBJ1-1; a weak D match, TRBD1 (5 bases). The V end was cut by 2 bases, the J end by 3 bases, with 16 bases between. Looked up from germline, CDR1 is MNHEY and CDR2 is SVGEGT. The CDR3 totals 16 residues. The CDR3 nucleotides read TGTGCCAGCAGTTACCCCTCGACAGTTTGGGACACTGAAGCTTTCTTT. Translating gives CASSYPSTVWDTEAFF.

This chain uses TRBV2 with TRBJ2-1; 8 bases are shared with TRBD2. Germline V gene sequence: CDR1 SNHLY, CDR2 FYNNEI. The CDR3 covers 12 residues. CDR3 protein: CVGGATHNEQFF. CDR3 coding DNA: TGTGTCGGGGGGGCTACCCACAATGAGCAGTTCTTC.

The CDR3 reads CASSLGAYSSYEQYF. The CDR3 nucleotides are TGTGCCAGCAGCTTAGGTGCGTATAGCTCCTACGAGCAGTACTTC. V usage is TRBV11-2 and J usage is TRBJ2-7; no definite D call. V was clipped by 1 base and J by 0 bases, with 10 bases between them. The CDR3 contains 15 residues. Per the germline V gene, CDR1 is SGHAT and CDR2 is FQNNGV.

CDR3 sequence: CASSSTSGLSYEQYF. The CDR3 DNA sequence: TGTGCCAGCAGCAGTACTAGCGGGCTCTCCTACGAGCAGTACTTC. The V call is TRBV7-2, the J call TRBJ2-7, with TRBD2 identical over 9 bases. This CDR3 comprises 15 residues. V gave up 5 bases and J gave up 0 bases; unmatched junction bases: 5. Germline values: CDR1 SGHTA, CDR2 FQGNSA.

The chain recombines TRBV7-9 with TRBJ2-5; 15 bases are shared with TRBD2. The germline gives CDR1 SEHNR, CDR2 FQNEAQ (reference sequence). The CDR3 length is 16 residues. V lost 5 bases to trimming and J lost 5 bases; unmatched junction nucleotides: 6. CDR3: CASSPGTSGGFETQYF. Here the CDR3 DNA reads TGTGCCAGCAGCCCCGGGACTAGCGGGGGGTTTGAGACCCAGTACTTC.

The V and J genes are TRBV5-4 and TRBJ1-2; TRBD1 matches 7 bases. V shed 0 bases, J shed 3 bases, and the junction held 8 bases outside the gene matches. The CDR3 is 16 residues long. Germline loops: CDR1 SGHNT, CDR2 YYREEE (reference sequence). The CDR3: CASSLGKGGIYYGYTF. The DNA of the CDR3 is TGTGCCAGCAGCTTGGGCAAAGGGGGCATTTACTATGGCTACACCTTC.

J is TRBJ1-1 and V is TRBV9; 8 nucleotides align to TRBD1. Germline trimming cut 3 bases from V and 4 bases from J; bases unmatched to any gene: 8. CDR3 size: 15 residues. Germline loops: CDR1 SGDLS, CDR2 YYNGEE. CDR3 DNA sequence: TGTGCCAGCAGCGCAGGGACAGGATCATCCACTGAAGCTTTCTTT. Its protein is CASSAGTGSSTEAFF. Together with reference TRBV9 and TRBJ1-1, the CDR3 gives the full variable domain: DSGVTQTPKHLITATGQRVTLRCSPRSGDLSVYWYQQSLDQGLQFLIQYYNGEERAKGNILERFSAQQFPDLHSELNLSSLELGDSALYFCASSAGTGSSTEAFFGQGTRLTVV.

The chain carries TRBV7-2 and TRBJ2-1, with D possibly matching TRBD1 (6 bases). With 5 bases removed from V and 8 bases from J, the gap between germline ends came to 16 bases. Germline V gene sequence: CDR1 SGHTA, CDR2 FQGNSA. The CDR3 loop spans 14 amino acids. The CDR3 nucleotides are TGTGCCAGCAGCCCAAGACAGGTTTCGGATGAGCAGTTCTTC. It specifies CASSPRQVSDEQFF.

The chain couples TRBV27 to TRBJ1-4; tentatively, D is TRBD1 (5 bases). The CDR3 covers 13 residues. The ends were cut back, 2 bases at V and 6 bases at J, with 7 bases in the middle. Germline CDR1 is MNHEY and CDR2 is SMNVEV (reference sequence). CDR3 bases: TGTGCCAGCAGTTTAATCAGGGATGAAAAACTGTTTTTT. This codes for CASSLIRDEKLFF. Based on the CDR3 plus reference TRBV27 and TRBJ1-4, the full variable domain is EAQVTQNPRYLITVTGKKLTVTCSQNMNHEYMSWYRQDPGLGLRQIYYSMNVEVTDKGDVPEGYKVSRKEKRNFPLILESPSPNQTSLYFCASSLIRDEKLFFGSGTQLSVL.

The rearrangement links TRBV2 to TRBJ2-7; possible D gene TRBD1, 5 bases. Germline V CDR1 and CDR2: SNHLY, FYNNEI. The V end lost 4 bases, the J end lost 0 bases, and 16 bases lay between the germline ends. The CDR3 is made up of 16 amino acids. CDR3 protein: CASSGLSTGSSYEQYF. CDR3 in DNA: TGTGCCAGCAGTGGGTTGTCAACAGGCTCCTCCTACGAGCAGTACTTC.